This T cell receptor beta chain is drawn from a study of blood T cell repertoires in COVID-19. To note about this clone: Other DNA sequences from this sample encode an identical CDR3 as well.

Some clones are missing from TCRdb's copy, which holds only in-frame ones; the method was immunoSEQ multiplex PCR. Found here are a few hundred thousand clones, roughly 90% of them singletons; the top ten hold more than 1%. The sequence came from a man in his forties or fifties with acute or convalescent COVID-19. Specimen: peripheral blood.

CDR3 sequence (DNA): TGCGCCAGCAGCTTGCTAGCGGGAGGTCGTGAGACCCAGTACTTC. Translation gives CASSLLAGGRETQYF. The chain links TRBV5-1 to TRBJ2-5; 11 nucleotides line up with TRBD2. The trim removed 1 base at V and 5 bases at J, leaving 4 bases unmatched. The germline V gene encodes CDR1 SGHRS and CDR2 YFSETQ. CDR3 length equals 15 residues.